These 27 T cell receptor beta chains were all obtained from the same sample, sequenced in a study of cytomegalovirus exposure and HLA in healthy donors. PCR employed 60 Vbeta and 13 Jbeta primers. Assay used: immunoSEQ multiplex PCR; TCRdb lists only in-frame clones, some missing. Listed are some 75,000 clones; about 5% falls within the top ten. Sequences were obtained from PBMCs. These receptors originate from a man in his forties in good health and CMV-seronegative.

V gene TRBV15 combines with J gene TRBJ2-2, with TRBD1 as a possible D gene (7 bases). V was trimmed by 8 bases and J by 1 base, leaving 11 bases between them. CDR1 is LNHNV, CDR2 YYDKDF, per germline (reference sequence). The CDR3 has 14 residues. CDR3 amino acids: CATRRGRNTGELFF. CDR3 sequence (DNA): TGTGCCACCCGGAGGGGGCGGAACACCGGGGAGCTGTTTTTT.

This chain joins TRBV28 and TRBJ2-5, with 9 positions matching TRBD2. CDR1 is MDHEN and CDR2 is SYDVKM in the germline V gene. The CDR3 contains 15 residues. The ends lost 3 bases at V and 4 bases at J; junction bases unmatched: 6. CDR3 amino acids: CASSLASGTGETQYF. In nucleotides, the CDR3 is TGTGCCAGCAGTTTGGCTAGCGGGACGGGAGAGACCCAGTACTTC.

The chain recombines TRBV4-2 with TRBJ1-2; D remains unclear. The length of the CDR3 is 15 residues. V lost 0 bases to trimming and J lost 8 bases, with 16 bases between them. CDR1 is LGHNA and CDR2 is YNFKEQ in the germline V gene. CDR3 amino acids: CASSQDLGGLGGYTF. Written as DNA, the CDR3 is TGTGCCAGCAGCCAAGATTTGGGAGGGTTAGGAGGCTACACCTTC.

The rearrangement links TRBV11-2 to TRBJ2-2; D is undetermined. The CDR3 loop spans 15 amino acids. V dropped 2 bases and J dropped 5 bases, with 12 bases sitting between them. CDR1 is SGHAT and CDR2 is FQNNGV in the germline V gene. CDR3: CASSLQQVTTGELFF. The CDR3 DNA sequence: TGTGCCAGCAGCTTACAGCAGGTTACAACCGGGGAGCTGTTTTTT.

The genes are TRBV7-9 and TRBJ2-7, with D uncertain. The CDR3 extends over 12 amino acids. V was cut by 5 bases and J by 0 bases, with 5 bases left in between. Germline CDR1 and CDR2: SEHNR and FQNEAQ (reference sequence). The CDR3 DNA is TGTGCCAGCAGCCCACACTCCTACGAGCAGTACTTC. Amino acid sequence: CASSPHSYEQYF.

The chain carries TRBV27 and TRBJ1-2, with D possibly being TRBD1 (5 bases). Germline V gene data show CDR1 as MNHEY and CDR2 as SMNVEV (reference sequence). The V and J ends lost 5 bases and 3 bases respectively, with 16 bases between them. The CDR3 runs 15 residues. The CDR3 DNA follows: TGTGCCAGCAGTCTAGACGGGGGAACGTACTATGGCTACACCTTC. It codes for CASSLDGGTYYGYTF.

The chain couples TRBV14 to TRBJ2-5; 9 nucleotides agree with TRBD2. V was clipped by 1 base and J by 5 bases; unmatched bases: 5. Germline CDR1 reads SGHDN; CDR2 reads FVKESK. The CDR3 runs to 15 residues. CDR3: CASSQGLSGSETQYF. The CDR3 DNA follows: TGTGCCAGCAGCCAAGGGCTTAGCGGGAGCGAGACCCAGTACTTC.

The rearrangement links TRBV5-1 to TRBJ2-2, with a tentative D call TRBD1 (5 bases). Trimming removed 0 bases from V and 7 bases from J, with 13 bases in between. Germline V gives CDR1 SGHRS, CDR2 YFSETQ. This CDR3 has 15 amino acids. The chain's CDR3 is CASSLAPGLHGELFF. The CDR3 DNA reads TGCGCCAGCAGCTTGGCCCCAGGGTTGCACGGGGAGCTGTTTTTT.

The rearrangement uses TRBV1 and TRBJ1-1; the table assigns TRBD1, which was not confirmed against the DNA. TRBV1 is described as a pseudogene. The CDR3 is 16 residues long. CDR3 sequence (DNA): TGCACCAGCAGCCAAGATTTTGGACACCTGAACACTGAAGCTTTCTTT. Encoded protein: CTSSQDFGHLNTEAFF.

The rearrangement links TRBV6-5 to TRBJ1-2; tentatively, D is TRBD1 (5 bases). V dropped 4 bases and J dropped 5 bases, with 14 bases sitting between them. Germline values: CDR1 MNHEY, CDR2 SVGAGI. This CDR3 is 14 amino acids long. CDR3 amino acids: CASSFTDPGYGYTF. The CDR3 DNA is TGTGCCAGCAGTTTTACAGATCCAGGGTATGGCTACACCTTC.

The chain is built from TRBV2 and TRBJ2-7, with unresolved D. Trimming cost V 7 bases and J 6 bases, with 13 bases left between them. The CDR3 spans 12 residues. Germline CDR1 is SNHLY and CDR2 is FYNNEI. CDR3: CASTVGQVEQYF. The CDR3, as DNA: TGTGCCAGCACCGTGGGTCAGGTCGAGCAGTACTTC.

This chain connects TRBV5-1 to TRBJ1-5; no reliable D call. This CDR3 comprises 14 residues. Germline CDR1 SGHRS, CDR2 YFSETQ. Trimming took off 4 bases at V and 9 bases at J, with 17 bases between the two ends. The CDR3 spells CASSPSTGSRPQHF. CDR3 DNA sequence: TGCGCCAGCAGCCCATCGACGGGTAGTAGGCCCCAGCATTTT. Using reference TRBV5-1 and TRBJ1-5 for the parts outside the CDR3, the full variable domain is KAGVTQTPRYLIKTRGQQVTLSCSPISGHRSVSWYQQTPGQGLQFLFEYFSETQRNKGNFPGRFSGRQFSNSRSEMNVSTLELGDSALYLCASSPSTGSRPQHFGDGTRLSIL.

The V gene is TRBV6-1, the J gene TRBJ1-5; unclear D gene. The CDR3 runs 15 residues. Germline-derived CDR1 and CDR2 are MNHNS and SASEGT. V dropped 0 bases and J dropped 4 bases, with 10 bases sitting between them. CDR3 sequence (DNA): TGTGCCAGCAGTGAAGCGGGCCAGAAGAATCAGCCCCAGCATTTT. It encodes CASSEAGQKNQPQHF.

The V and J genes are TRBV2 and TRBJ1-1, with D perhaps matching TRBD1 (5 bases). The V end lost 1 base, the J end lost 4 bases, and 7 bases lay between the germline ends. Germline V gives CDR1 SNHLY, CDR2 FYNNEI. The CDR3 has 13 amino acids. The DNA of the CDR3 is TGTGCCAGCAGTGAAGGGGGCGCCACTGAAGCTTTCTTT. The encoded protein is CASSEGGATEAFF.

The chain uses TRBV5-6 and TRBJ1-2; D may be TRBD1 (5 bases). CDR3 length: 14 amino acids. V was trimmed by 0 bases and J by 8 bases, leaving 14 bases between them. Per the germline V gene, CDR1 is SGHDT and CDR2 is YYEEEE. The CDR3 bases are TGTGCCAGCAGCTTGGCCGTAACAGGTGGGGGCTACACCTTC. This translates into CASSLAVTGGGYTF.

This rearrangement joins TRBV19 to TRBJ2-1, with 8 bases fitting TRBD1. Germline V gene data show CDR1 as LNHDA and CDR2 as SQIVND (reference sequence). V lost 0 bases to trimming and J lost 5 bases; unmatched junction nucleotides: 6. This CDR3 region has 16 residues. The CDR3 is CASSIDPGGPNNEQFF. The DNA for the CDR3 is TGTGCCAGTAGTATAGATCCAGGGGGCCCTAACAATGAGCAGTTCTTC. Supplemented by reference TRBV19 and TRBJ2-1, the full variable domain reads DGGITQSPKYLFRKEGQNVTLSCEQNLNHDAMYWYRQDPGQGLRLIYYSQIVNDFQKGDIAEGYSVSREKKESFPLTVTSAQKNPTAFYLCASSIDPGGPNNEQFFGPGTRLTVL.

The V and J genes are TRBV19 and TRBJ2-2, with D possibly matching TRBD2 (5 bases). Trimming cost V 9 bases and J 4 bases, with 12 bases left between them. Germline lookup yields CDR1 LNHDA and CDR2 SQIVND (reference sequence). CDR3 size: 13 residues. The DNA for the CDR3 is TGTGCCAGCAGGAGGCGAGGCACCGGGGAGCTGTTTTTT. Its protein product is CASRRRGTGELFF.

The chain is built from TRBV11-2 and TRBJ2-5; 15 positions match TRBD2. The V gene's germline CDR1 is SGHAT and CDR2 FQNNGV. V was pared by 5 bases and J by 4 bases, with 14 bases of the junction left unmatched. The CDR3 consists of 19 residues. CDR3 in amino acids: CASSLSWTSGGAAGETQYF. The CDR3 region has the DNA TGTGCCAGCAGCCTCTCCTGGACTAGCGGGGGGGCCGCCGGAGAGACCCAGTACTTC.

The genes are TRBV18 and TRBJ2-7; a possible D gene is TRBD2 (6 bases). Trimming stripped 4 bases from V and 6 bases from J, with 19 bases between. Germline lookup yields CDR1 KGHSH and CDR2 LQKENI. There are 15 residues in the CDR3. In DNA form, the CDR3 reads TGTGCCAGCTCACGGCAACTAGCAAGTGAGGGCGAGCAGTACTTC. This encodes CASSRQLASEGEQYF.

CDR3 sequence reads: CSVQREGYEQYF. DNA of the CDR3: TGCAGCGTTCAGCGGGAGGGCTACGAGCAGTACTTC. The genes are TRBV29-1 and TRBJ2-7, with 10 bases matching TRBD2. With V trimmed by 5 bases and J by 3 bases, 1 base remained unmatched. Germline-derived CDR1 and CDR2 are SQVTM and ANQGSEA. This CDR3 is 12 amino acids long.

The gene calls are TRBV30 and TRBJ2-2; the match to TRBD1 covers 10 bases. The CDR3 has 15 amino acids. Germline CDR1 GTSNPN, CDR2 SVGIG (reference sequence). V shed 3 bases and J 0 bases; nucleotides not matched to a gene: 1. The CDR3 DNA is TGTGCCTGGAGCGGGACAGGGGCGAACACCGGGGAGCTGTTTTTT. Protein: CAWSGTGANTGELFF.

In DNA, the CDR3 is TGTGCCAGCATTACTCTCAGGGAGGGCTATGGCTACACCTTC. The encoded protein is CASITLREGYGYTF. The chain links TRBV28 to TRBJ1-2; D might be TRBD1 (5 bases). Trimming cost V 7 bases and J 4 bases, with 16 bases left between them. Germline V gene data show CDR1 as MDHEN and CDR2 as SYDVKM. CDR3 length equals 14 residues.

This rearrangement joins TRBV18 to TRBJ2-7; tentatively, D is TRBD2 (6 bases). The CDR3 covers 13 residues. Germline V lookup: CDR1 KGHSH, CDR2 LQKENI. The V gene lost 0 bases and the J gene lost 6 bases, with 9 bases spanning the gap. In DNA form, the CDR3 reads TGTGCCAGCTCACCACCCGGAGGGAGCGAGCAGTACTTC. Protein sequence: CASSPPGGSEQYF.

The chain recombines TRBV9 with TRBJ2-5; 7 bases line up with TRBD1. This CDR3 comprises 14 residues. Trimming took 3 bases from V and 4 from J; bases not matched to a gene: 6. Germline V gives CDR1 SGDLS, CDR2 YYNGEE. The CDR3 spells CASSAGQLGETQYF. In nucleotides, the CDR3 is TGTGCCAGCAGCGCGGGACAGTTAGGAGAGACCCAGTACTTC.

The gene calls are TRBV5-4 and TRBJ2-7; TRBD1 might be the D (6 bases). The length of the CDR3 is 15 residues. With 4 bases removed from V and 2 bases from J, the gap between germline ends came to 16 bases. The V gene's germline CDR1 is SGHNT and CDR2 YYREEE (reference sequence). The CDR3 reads CASSPRQDKAYEQYF. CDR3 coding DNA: TGTGCCAGCAGCCCTCGACAGGACAAGGCCTACGAGCAGTACTTC. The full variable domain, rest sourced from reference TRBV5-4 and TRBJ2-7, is ETGVTQSPTHLIKTRGQQVTLRCSSQSGHNTVSWYQQALGQGPQFIFQYYREEENGRGNFPPRFSGLQFPNYSSELNVNALELDDSALYLCASSPRQDKAYEQYFGPGTRLTVT.

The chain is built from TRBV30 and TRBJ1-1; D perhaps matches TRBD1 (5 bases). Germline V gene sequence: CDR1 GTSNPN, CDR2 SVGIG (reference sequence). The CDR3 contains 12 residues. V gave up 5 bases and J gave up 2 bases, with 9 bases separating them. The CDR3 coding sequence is TGTGCCTGGTCAGGGTTCAACACTGAAGCTTTCTTT. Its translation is CAWSGFNTEAFF.

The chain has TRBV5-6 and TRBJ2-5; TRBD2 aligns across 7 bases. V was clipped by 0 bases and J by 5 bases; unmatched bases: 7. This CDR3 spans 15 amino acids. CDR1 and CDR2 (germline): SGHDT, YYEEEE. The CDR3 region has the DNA TGTGCCAGCAGCTTGGCTGGGGAGGGATCCGAGACCCAGTACTTC. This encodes CASSLAGEGSETQYF.